This T cell receptor (beta chain) was sequenced during a study of T-cell reconstitution after alpha-beta-depleted transplantation in children. Unique molecular identifiers were incorporated into the prepared TCRbeta library. TCRdb passed the PCR reads through MiXCR, listing each CDR3 protein once. The table includes hundreds of thousands of distinct CDR3 sequences, under 20% detected once. Germline V gene lookup returns CDR1 MGHDK and CDR2 SYGVNS. Trimming removed 6 bases from V and 4 bases from J, with 9 bases in between. The CDR3 has 12 amino acids. Overall study findings and caveats: Several hundred expanded graft clones reportedly were the source of alpha-beta T cells about two months after transplant.

As for this clonotype: What it binds is unknown.

The chain recombines TRBV25-1 with TRBJ1-1, with a weak D call TRBD1 (5 bases). Source: PBMCs, mostly from graft donor cells, taken 360 days after TCRalphabeta/CD19-depleted stem cell transplant. The receptor was isolated from a male patient between 2 and 9 years old who had a stem cell transplant for acute lymphoblastic leukemia, so the T cells may come from the graft donor. This CDR3 reads CASRRTTTEAFF. CDR3 nucleotides: TGTGCCAGCAGGAGGACAACCACTGAAGCTTTCTTT.